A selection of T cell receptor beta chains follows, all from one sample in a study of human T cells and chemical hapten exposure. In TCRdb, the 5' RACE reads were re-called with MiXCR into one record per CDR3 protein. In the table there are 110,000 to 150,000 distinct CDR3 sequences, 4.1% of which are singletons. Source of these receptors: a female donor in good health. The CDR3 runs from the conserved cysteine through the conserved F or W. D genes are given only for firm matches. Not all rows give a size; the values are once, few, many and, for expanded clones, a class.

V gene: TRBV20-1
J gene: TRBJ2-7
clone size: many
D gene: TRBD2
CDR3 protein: CSAGPPSGVTYEQYF
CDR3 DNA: TGCAGTGCTGGGCCCCCTAGCGGGGTAACCTACGAGCAGTACTTC

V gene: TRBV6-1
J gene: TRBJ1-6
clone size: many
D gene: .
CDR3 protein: CASSERMSVAPLHF
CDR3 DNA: TGTGCCAGCAGTGAACGGATGAGTGTTGCACCCCTCCACTTT

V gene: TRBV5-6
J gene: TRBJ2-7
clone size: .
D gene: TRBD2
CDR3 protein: CASSRTGGGVYEQYF
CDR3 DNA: TGTGCCAGCAGCCGTACTGGCGGGGGAGTCTACGAGCAGTACTTC

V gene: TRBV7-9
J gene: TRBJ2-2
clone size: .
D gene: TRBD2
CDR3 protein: CASSLTSGTRPGELFF
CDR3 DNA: TGTGCCAGCAGCTTAACTAGCGGGACGAGGCCCGGGGAGCTGTTTTTT

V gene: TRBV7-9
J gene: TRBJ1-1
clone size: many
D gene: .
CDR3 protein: CASSLDGGLNTEAFF
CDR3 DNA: TGTGCCAGCAGCTTAGATGGGGGATTGAACACTGAAGCTTTCTTT

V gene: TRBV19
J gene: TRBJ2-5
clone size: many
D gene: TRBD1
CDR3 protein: CASSAPGGASKETQYF
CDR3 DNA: TGTGCCAGTAGTGCCCCAGGGGGAGCCTCAAAAGAGACCCAGTACTTC

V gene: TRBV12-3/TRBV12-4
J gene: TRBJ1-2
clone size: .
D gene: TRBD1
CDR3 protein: CASSTTGGDYGYTF
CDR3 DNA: TGTGCCAGCAGTACGACAGGGGGCGACTATGGCTACACCTTC

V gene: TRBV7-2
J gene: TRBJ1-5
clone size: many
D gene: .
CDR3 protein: CASSLASGGRPSNQPQHF
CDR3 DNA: TGTGCCAGCAGCTTAGCGTCCGGGGGCAGGCCTAGCAATCAGCCCCAGCATTTT

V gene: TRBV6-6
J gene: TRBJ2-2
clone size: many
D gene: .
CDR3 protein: CASSYPGRTGELFF
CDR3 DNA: TGTGCCAGCAGTTACCCTGGACGGACCGGGGAGCTGTTTTTT

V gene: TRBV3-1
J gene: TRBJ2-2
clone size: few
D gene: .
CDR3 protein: CASSQDRRARLGGELFF
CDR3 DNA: TGTGCCAGCAGCCAAGATAGGCGGGCGCGACTGGGCGGGGAGCTGTTTTTT

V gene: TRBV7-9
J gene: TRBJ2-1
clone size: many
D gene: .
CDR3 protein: CASSRGLSNEQFF
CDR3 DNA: TGTGCCAGCAGCAGGGGTTTGTCTAATGAGCAGTTCTTC

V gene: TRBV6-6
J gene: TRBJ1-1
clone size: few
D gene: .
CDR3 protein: CASITAGGTEAFF
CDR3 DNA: TGTGCCAGCATCACCGCCGGGGGCACTGAAGCTTTCTTT

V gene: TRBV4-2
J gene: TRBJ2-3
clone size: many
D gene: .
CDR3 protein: CASSDGLNTDTQYF
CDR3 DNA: TGTGCCAGCAGCGACGGACTGAACACAGATACGCAGTATTTT

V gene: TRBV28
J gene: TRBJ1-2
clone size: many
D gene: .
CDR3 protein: CASRFQDGRGYTF
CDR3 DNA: TGTGCCAGCAGATTTCAGGACGGACGTGGCTACACCTTC

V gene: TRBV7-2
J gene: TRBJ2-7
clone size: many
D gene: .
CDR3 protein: CASSLTSYEQYF
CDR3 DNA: TGTGCCAGCAGCTTGACTTCCTACGAGCAGTACTTC

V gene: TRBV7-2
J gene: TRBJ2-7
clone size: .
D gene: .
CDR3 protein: CASSLVGGVEPYEQYF
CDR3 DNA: TGTGCCAGCAGCTTAGTCGGCGGCGTGGAGCCCTACGAGCAGTACTTC

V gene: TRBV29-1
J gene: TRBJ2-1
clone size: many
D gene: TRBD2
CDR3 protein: CSIGTSGGYEQFF
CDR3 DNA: TGCAGCATCGGGACTAGCGGGGGCTATGAGCAGTTCTTC

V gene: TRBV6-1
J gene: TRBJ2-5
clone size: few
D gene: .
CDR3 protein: CASSEALGWETQYF
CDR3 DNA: TGTGCCAGCAGTGAAGCCCTGGGCTGGGAGACCCAGTACTTC

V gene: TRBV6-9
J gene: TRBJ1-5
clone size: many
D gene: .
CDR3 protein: CASHPFSGASNQPQHF
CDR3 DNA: TGTGCCAGCCACCCTTTTTCAGGGGCGAGCAATCAGCCCCAGCATTTT

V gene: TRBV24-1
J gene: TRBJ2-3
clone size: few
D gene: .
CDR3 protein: CATASTGTAKHGDTQYF
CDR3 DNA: TGTGCCACCGCATCGACAGGGACTGCGAAACATGGAGATACGCAGTATTTT

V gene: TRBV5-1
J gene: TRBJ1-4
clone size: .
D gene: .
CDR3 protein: CASSEQVFNEKLFF
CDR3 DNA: TGCGCCAGCAGCGAGCAGGTTTTTAATGAAAAACTGTTTTTT

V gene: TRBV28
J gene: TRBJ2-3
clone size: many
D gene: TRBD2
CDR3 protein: CASSLGTGVRGGRNTQYF
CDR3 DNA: TGTGCCAGCAGTTTAGGGACCGGGGTGCGGGGGGGCCGAAATACGCAGTATTTT

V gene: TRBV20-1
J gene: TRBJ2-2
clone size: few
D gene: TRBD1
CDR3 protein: CSASSGTGDTGELFF
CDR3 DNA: TGCAGTGCTAGTTCCGGGACAGGGGACACCGGGGAGCTGTTTTTT

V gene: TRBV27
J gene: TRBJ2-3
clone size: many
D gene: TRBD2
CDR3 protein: CASSTRDPLAGGPTDTQYF
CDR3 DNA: TGTGCCAGCAGTACACGTGACCCTCTAGCGGGGGGGCCGACAGATACGCAGTATTTT

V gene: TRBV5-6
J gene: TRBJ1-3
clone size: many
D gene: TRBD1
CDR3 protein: CASSLRDSSGNTIYF
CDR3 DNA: TGTGCCAGCAGCCTGAGGGACAGTTCTGGAAACACCATATATTTT

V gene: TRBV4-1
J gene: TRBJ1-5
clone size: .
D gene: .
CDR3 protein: CASSQLGAVGSPQHF
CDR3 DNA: TGCGCCAGCAGCCAATTAGGGGCAGTCGGATCGCCCCAGCATTTT

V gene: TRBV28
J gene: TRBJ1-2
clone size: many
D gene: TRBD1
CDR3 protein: CASSAPWDSRYGYTF
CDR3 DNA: TGTGCCAGCAGTGCCCCGTGGGACAGCCGATATGGCTACACCTTC

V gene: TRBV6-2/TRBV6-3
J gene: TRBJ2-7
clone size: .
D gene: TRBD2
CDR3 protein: CASSYSSGATYEQYF
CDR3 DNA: TGTGCCAGCAGTTACTCTAGCGGGGCAACCTACGAGCAGTACTTC

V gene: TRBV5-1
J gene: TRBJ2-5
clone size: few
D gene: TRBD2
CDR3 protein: CASSLLLAGGQETQYF
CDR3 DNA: TGCGCCAGCAGCCTCCTACTAGCGGGGGGGCAAGAGACCCAGTACTTC

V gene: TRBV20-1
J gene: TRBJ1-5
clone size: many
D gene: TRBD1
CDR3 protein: CSARDSGTGGEPQHF
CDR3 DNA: TGCAGTGCTAGAGACTCCGGGACAGGGGGAGAGCCCCAGCATTTT

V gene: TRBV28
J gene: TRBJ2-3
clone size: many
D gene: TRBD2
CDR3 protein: CASRERGVTQYF
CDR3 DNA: TGTGCCAGCAGAGAGCGGGGGGTTACGCAGTATTTT

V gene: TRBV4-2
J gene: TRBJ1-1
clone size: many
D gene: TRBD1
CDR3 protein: CASSEPIQGALRSTEAFF
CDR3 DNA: TGTGCCAGCAGTGAACCTATACAGGGGGCGCTTCGATCCACTGAAGCTTTCTTT

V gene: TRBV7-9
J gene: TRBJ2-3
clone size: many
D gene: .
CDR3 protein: CASSVSRSGDTQYF
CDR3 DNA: TGTGCCAGCAGCGTTAGTAGGTCGGGGGATACGCAGTATTTT

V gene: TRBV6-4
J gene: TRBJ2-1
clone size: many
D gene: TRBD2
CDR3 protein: CASSSGTSSYNEQFF
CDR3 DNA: TGTGCCAGCAGTTCCGGGACTAGCTCCTACAATGAGCAGTTCTTC

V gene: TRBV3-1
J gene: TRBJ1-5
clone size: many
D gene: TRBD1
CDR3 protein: CASSLSTGVGNQPQHF
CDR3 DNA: TGTGCCAGCAGCCTATCCACAGGGGTCGGCAATCAGCCCCAGCATTTT

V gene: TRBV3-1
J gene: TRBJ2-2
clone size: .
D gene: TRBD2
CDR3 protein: CASSQVVYGGLNTGELFF
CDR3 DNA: TGTGCCAGCAGCCAAGTTGTGTACGGGGGGTTGAACACCGGGGAGCTGTTTTTT